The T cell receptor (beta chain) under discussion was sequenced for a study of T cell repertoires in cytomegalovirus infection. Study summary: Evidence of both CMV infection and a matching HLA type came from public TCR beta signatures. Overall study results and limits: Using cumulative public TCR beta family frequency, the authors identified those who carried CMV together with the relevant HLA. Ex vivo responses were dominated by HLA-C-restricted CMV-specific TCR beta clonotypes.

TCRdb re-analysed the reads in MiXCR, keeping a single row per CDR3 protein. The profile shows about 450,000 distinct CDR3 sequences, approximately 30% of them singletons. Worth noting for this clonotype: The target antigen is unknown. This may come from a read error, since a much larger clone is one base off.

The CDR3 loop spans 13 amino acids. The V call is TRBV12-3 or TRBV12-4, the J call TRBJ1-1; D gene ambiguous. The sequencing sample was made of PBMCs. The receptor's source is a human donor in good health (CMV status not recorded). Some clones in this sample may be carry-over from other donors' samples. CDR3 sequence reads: CASCLLGSTEAFF. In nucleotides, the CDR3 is TGTGCCAGCTGTTTGTTGGGGAGCACTGAAGCTTTCTTT.